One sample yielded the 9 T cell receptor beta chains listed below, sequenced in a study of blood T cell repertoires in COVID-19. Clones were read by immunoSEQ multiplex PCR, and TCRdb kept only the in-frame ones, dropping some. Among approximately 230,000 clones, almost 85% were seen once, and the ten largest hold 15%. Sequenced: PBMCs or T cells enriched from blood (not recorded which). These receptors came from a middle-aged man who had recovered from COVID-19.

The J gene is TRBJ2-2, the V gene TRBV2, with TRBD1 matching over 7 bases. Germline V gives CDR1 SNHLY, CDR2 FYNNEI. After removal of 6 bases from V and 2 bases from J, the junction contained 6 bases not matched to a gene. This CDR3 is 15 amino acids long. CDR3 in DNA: TGTGCCAGCAGGCGGACAGGTGAAAACACCGGGGAGCTGTTTTTT. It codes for CASRRTGENTGELFF. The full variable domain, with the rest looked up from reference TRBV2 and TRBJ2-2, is EPEVTQTPSHQVTQMGQEVILRCVPISNHLYFYWYRQILGQKVEFLVSFYNNEISEKSEIFDDQFSVERPDGSNFTLKIRSTKLEDSAMYFCASRRTGENTGELFFGEGSRLTVL.

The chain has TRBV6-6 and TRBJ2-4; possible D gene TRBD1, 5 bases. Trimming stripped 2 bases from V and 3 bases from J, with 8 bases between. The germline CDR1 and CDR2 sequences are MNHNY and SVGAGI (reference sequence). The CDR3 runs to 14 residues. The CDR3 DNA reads TGTGCCAGCAGTTACAAAGGGGACAAAAACATTCAGTACTTC. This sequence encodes CASSYKGDKNIQYF.

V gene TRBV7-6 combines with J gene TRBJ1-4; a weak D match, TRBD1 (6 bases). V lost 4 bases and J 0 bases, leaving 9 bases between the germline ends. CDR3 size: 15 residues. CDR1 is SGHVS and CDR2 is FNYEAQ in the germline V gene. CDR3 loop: CASSSGQPTNEKLFF. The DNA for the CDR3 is TGTGCCAGCAGCTCAGGACAGCCAACTAATGAAAAACTGTTTTTT.

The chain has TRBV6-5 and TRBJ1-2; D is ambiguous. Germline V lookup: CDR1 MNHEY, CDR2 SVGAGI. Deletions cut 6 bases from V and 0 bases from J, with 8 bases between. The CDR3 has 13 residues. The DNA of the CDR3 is TGTGCCAGCAGATTACAAGCTAACTATGGCTACACCTTC. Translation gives CASRLQANYGYTF.

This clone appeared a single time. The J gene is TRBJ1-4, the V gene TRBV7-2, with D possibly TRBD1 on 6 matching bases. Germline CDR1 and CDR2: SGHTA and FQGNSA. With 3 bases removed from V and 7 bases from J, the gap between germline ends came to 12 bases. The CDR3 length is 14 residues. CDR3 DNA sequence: TGTGCCAGCAGCTTCGACAGGTGGACTGAAAAACTGTTTTTT. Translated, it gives CASSFDRWTEKLFF.

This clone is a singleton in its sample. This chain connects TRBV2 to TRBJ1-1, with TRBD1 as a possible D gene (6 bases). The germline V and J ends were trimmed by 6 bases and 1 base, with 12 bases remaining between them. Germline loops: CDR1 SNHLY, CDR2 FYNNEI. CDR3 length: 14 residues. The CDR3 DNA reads TGTGCCAGCAGATTGGGACACCCGAACACTGAAGCTTTCTTT. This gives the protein CASRLGHPNTEAFF.

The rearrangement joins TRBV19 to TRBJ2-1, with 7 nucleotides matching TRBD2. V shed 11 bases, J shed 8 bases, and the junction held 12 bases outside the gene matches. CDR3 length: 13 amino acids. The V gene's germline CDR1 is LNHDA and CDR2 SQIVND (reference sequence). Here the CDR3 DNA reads TGTGCCGTAGCCGGGACTACCAGGGATGAGCAGTTCTTC. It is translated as CAVAGTTRDEQFF. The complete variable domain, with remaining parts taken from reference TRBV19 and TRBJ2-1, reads DGGITQSPKYLFRKEGQNVTLSCEQNLNHDAMYWYRQDPGQGLRLIYYSQIVNDFQKGDIAEGYSVSREKKESFPLTVTSAQKNPTAFYLCAVAGTTRDEQFFGPGTRLTVL.

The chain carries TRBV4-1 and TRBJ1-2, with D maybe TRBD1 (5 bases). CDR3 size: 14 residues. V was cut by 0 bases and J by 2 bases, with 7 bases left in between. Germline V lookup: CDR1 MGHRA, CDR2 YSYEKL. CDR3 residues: CASSQDRQNYGYTF. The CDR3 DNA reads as TGCGCCAGCAGCCAAGATCGACAGAACTATGGCTACACCTTC.

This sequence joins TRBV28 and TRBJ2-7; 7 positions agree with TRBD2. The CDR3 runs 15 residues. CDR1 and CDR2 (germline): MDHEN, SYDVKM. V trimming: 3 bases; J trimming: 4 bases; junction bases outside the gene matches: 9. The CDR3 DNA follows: TGTGCCAGCAGTTTTGCGGCGAGCGGGATATACGAGCAGTACTTC. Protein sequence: CASSFAASGIYEQYF.